This T cell receptor beta chain derives from a study of cytomegalovirus exposure and HLA in healthy donors. Study findings and constraints: The investigators catalogued 164 TCR beta chains as cytomegalovirus-associated.

Measured with immunoSEQ multiplex PCR; TCRdb has only the in-frame clones, and not every one. This table has some 150,000 clones, about nine tenths appearing once. A remark on this clone: Its specificity is unknown.

V lost 0 bases, J lost 4 bases, and 7 bases stayed unmatched. Germline V gene lookup returns CDR1 SGDLS and CDR2 YYNGEE. This CDR3 spans 16 amino acids. The rearrangement joins TRBV9 to TRBJ2-1; 7 nucleotides line up with TRBD2. The receptor's source is a man younger than 30 in good health and CMV-seronegative. Material for sequencing was PBMCs. The CDR3 reads CASSVVSSGIYNEQFF. The DNA for the CDR3 is TGTGCCAGCAGCGTAGTTTCCAGCGGGATTTACAATGAGCAGTTCTTC.